The source of this T cell receptor (beta chain) is a study of blood T cells in healthy people across ages. The CDR3 has 17 residues. CDR1 and CDR2 from the germline V gene are MNHEY and SVGEGT. J lost 11 bases, V lost 4 bases, and 20 bases had no gene match. It was with a sample-barcoded 5' primer and a J-beta primer mix that a second PCR of roughly 6 to 12 cycles was run. TCRdb re-analysed the 5' RACE reads in MiXCR, keeping a single row per CDR3 protein. The table has over 300,000 distinct CDR3 sequences, 45% to 65% seen once; the top ten hold 45% to 60%. The chain is built from TRBV6-2 or TRBV6-3 and TRBJ2-5; 9 nucleotides align to TRBD1. This receptor was identified in a man in his 60s in good health. The specimen was blood. The CDR3 reads CASSSNNRDRERYAQYF. CDR3 sequence (DNA): TGTGCCAGCAGTTCGAACAACCGGGACAGGGAAAGGTACGCGCAGTACTTC.